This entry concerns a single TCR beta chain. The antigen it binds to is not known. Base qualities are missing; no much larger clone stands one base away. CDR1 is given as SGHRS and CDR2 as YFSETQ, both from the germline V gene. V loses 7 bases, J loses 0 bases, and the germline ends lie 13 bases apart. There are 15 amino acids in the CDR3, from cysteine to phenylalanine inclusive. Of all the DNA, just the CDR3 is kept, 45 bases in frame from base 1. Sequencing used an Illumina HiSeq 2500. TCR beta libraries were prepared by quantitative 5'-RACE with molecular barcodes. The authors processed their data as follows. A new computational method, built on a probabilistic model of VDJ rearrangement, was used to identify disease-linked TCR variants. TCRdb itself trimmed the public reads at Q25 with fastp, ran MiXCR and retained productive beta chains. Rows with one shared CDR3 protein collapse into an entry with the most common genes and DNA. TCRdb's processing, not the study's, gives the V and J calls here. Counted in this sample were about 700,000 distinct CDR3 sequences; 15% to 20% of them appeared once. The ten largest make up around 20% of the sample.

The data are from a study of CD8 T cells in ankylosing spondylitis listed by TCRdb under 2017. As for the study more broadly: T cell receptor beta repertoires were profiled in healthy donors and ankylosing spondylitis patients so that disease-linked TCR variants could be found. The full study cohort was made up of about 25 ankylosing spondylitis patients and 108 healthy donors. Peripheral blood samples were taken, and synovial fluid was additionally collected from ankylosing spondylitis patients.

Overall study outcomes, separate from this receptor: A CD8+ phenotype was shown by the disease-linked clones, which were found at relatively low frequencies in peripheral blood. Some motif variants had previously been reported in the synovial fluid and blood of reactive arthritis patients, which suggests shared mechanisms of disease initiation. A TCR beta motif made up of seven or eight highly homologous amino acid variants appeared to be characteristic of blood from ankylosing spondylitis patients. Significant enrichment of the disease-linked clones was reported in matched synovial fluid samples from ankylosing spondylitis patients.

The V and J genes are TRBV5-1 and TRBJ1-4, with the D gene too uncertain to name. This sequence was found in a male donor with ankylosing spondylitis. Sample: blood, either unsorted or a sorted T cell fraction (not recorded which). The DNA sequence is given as TGCGCCAGCGCCTTGGAACTTGCAACTAATGAAAAACTGTTTTTT. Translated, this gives CASALELATNEKLFF.